Below, 26 T cell receptor beta chains from the same sample are listed, as sequenced in a study of blood T cell repertoires in COVID-19. Data came from immunoSEQ multiplex PCR; TCRdb stores just in-frame clones and leaves some out. The sample includes 170,000 or so clones, roughly 84% of them seen just once. Sequenced sample: PBMCs or T cells enriched from blood (not recorded which). Receptor source: a woman in her forties or fifties who had recovered from COVID-19.

This chain joins TRBV10-3 and TRBJ2-5; 7 nucleotides line up with TRBD2. The CDR3 extends over 15 amino acids. Germline V gene lookup returns CDR1 ENHRY and CDR2 SYGVKD. After removal of 0 bases from V and 5 bases from J, the junction contained 6 bases not matched to a gene. The CDR3 is CAISESAGVGETQYF. CDR3 DNA sequence: TGTGCCATCAGTGAGTCTGCGGGAGTCGGCGAGACCCAGTACTTC.

The chain recombines TRBV18 with TRBJ2-5; D possibly corresponds to TRBD1 (5 bases). Germline V gene lookup returns CDR1 KGHSH and CDR2 LQKENI. The CDR3 contains 13 residues. V shed 4 bases and J shed 2 bases, with 8 bases lying between them. Written as DNA, the CDR3 is TGTGCCAGCTCACTGAACAGGCAAGAGACCCAGTACTTC. Its protein is CASSLNRQETQYF.

This clone was observed a single time. J is TRBJ2-7 and V is TRBV5-4; D is undetermined. This CDR3 region has 17 residues. Germline V lookup: CDR1 SGHNT, CDR2 YYREEE (reference sequence). V was clipped by 1 base and J by 3 bases, with 20 bases between them. CDR3 protein: CASSLWRGSGEIYEQYF. The CDR3 DNA reads TGTGCCAGCAGCTTGTGGCGTGGGTCTGGAGAGATCTACGAGCAGTACTTC. Using reference TRBV5-4 and TRBJ2-7 for the parts outside the CDR3, the full variable domain is ETGVTQSPTHLIKTRGQQVTLRCSSQSGHNTVSWYQQALGQGPQFIFQYYREEENGRGNFPPRFSGLQFPNYSSELNVNALELDDSALYLCASSLWRGSGEIYEQYFGPGTRLTVT.

CDR3 amino acids: CASSILDRNNSPLHF. In DNA, the CDR3 is TGTGCCAGTAGTATTTTGGACAGGAATAATTCACCCCTCCACTTT. V is TRBV19 and J is TRBJ1-6, with TRBD1 matching over 7 bases. The CDR3 totals 15 residues. V trimming: 3 bases; J trimming: 5 bases; junction bases outside the gene matches: 4. CDR1 LNHDA and CDR2 SQIVND come from the germline V gene (reference sequence).

This chain links TRBV12-5 with TRBJ1-5; tentatively, D is TRBD1 (6 bases). Germline values: CDR1 LGHNT, CDR2 FRNRAP. This CDR3 spans 15 amino acids. V was shortened by 4 bases and J by 5 bases, with 15 bases between the two germline ends. CDR3 sequence reads: CASGYTGLVDQPQHF. CDR3 DNA: TGTGCTAGTGGTTATACAGGGTTAGTGGATCAGCCCCAGCATTTT.

The V gene is TRBV19, the J gene TRBJ1-3; tentative D call: TRBD1 (6 bases). The CDR3 sequence is 15 residues long. In germline, CDR1 is LNHDA, CDR2 SQIVND (reference sequence). The germline V and J ends were trimmed by 5 bases and 0 bases, with 11 bases remaining between them. The CDR3 here is CASSPGDISGNTIYF. The CDR3 DNA is TGTGCCAGTAGTCCAGGGGACATCTCTGGAAACACCATATATTTT.

A single count supports this clone. The V and J genes are TRBV24-1 and TRBJ1-1; a possible D gene is TRBD1 (6 bases). The CDR3 spans 14 residues. Trimming shortened V by 4 bases and J by 8 bases, and 16 bases separated the two germline ends. CDR1 is KGHDR, CDR2 SFDVKD, per germline. The CDR3 loop reads CATSDSTGSGEAFF. In DNA, the CDR3 is TGTGCCACCAGTGACTCTACAGGGAGCGGCGAAGCTTTCTTT.

The V and J genes are TRBV18 and TRBJ2-7; 11 bases map to TRBD1. The V gene's germline CDR1 is KGHSH and CDR2 LQKENI. The CDR3 loop spans 14 amino acids. The ends lost 2 bases at V and 6 bases at J; junction bases unmatched: 3. The CDR3 reads CASSPGDRGFEQYF. The CDR3 DNA follows: TGTGCCAGCTCACCAGGGGACAGGGGGTTCGAGCAGTACTTC.

The CDR3 region has the DNA TGTGCCAGCAGCTTAGCACCGGAGTCCTCACCCCTCCACTTT. Protein: CASSLAPESSPLHF. The chain combines TRBV7-9 with TRBJ1-6; D remains ambiguous. The CDR3 runs to 14 residues. Germline V gene data show CDR1 as SEHNR and CDR2 as FQNEAQ (reference sequence). V lost 0 bases and J 10 bases, leaving 10 bases between the germline ends. The variable domain in full, completed from reference TRBV7-9 and TRBJ1-6, reads DTGVSQNPRHKITKRGQNVTFRCDPISEHNRLYWYRQTLGQGPEFLTYFQNEAQLEKSRLLSDRFSAERPKGSFSTLEIQRTEQGDSAMYLCASSLAPESSPLHFGNGTRLTVT.

The chain links TRBV18 to TRBJ2-5; no clear D. V shed 3 bases and J shed 10 bases, with 9 bases lying between them. CDR1 is KGHSH, CDR2 LQKENI, per germline. The CDR3 totals 11 residues. The CDR3 nucleotides read TGTGCCAGCTCACCGAACGAGGACCAGTACTTC. Translating it yields CASSPNEDQYF.

The V call is TRBV5-4, the J call TRBJ2-3; D is perhaps TRBD2 (7 bases). V was cut by 3 bases and J by 2 bases, with 10 bases left in between. The V gene's germline CDR1 is SGHNT and CDR2 YYREEE (reference sequence). The CDR3 covers 14 residues. The CDR3 is CASSSAGATDTQYF. The CDR3 nucleotides read TGTGCCAGCAGCTCTGCGGGGGCCACAGATACGCAGTATTTT.

With regard to this clone: This same CDR3 is encoded by further DNA sequences in the sample. The chain couples TRBV30 to TRBJ1-5; D is possibly TRBD1 (6 bases). V was shortened by 0 bases and J by 5 bases, with 8 bases between the two germline ends. The CDR3 is made up of 13 amino acids. The V gene's germline CDR1 is GTSNPN and CDR2 SVGIG (reference sequence). DNA of the CDR3: TGTGCCTGGAGTGTGGCAGGGGATCAGCCCCAGCATTTT. Amino acids: CAWSVAGDQPQHF. Drawing the rest from reference TRBV30 and TRBJ1-5, the complete variable domain is SQTIHQWPATLVQPVGSPLSLECTVEGTSNPNLYWYRQAAGRGLQLLFYSVGIGQISSEVPQNLSASRPQDRQFILSSKKLLLSDSGFYLCAWSVAGDQPQHFGDGTRLSIL.

The chain is built from TRBV9 and TRBJ1-2; a possible D gene is TRBD1 (5 bases). CDR3 length: 15 residues. Germline-derived CDR1 and CDR2 are SGDLS and YYNGEE. V lost 3 bases and J 7 bases, leaving 19 bases between the germline ends. CDR3 sequence: CASSEIQVPGAGYTF. For the CDR3, the DNA is TGTGCCAGCAGCGAAATACAGGTCCCTGGGGCTGGCTACACCTTC. Full variable domain (missing parts from reference TRBV9 and TRBJ1-2): DSGVTQTPKHLITATGQRVTLRCSPRSGDLSVYWYQQSLDQGLQFLIQYYNGEERAKGNILERFSAQQFPDLHSELNLSSLELGDSALYFCASSEIQVPGAGYTFGSGTRLTVV.

CDR3 sequence reads: CATSDLRQGGNTGELFF. The CDR3 DNA reads as TGTGCCACCAGTGATTTACGTCAGGGTGGGAACACCGGGGAGCTGTTTTTT. This chain links TRBV24-1 with TRBJ2-2; maybe TRBD1 (5 bases). This CDR3 comprises 17 residues. V was pared by 1 base and J by 1 base, with 12 bases between. Germline loops: CDR1 KGHDR, CDR2 SFDVKD.

This clone was seen only once. This sequence joins TRBV28 and TRBJ1-5; possible D gene TRBD1, 6 bases. Germline CDR1 is MDHEN and CDR2 is SYDVKM. The CDR3 loop spans 16 amino acids. The V end was cut by 3 bases, the J end by 4 bases, with 16 bases between. The CDR3 reads CASSFSRTVGNQPQHF. The CDR3 coding sequence is TGTGCCAGCAGTTTCTCTCGGACAGTTGGGAATCAGCCCCAGCATTTT. The variable domain in full, completed from reference TRBV28 and TRBJ1-5, reads DVKVTQSSRYLVKRTGEKVFLECVQDMDHENMFWYRQDPGLGLRLIYFSYDVKMKEKGDIPEGYSVSREKKERFSLILESASTNQTSMYLCASSFSRTVGNQPQHFGDGTRLSIL.

The chain couples TRBV12-3 or TRBV12-4 to TRBJ2-3, with D uncertain. V was shortened by 6 bases and J by 3 bases, with 7 bases between the two germline ends. This CDR3 contains 12 residues. CDR3 DNA sequence: TGTGCCAGCAGCCTCCGGACAGATACGCAGTATTTT. It codes for CASSLRTDTQYF.

V is TRBV10-2 and J is TRBJ1-1; D not certain. The CDR3 totals 14 residues. Looked up from germline, CDR1 is WSHSY and CDR2 is SAAADI. V dropped 9 bases and J dropped 6 bases, with 20 bases sitting between them. For the CDR3, the DNA is TGCGCCAGTTTTTATAGCACCTCCGGCCCTGAAGCTTTCTTT. It is translated as CASFYSTSGPEAFF.

The CDR3 DNA sequence: TGTGCCAGCAGTGCCGTGGGAGGAAGGGAAGAGACCCAGTACTTC. This codes for CASSAVGGREETQYF. J is TRBJ2-5 and V is TRBV28; D may be TRBD2 (6 bases). Germline V gives CDR1 MDHEN, CDR2 SYDVKM. V lost 5 bases and J 3 bases, leaving 16 bases between the germline ends. The CDR3 is made up of 15 amino acids.

This clone came up a few times. The chain joins TRBV28 to TRBJ2-7; TRBD2 agrees at 7 bases. The CDR3 has 14 amino acids. Germline V CDR1 and CDR2: MDHEN, SYDVKM. Unmatched junction bases numbered 7, after V lost 2 bases and J lost 6 bases. CDR3 nucleotide sequence: TGTGCCAGCAGTTTAGGGCGGGGGTCTAGCGAGCAGTACTTC. It yields the protein CASSLGRGSSEQYF.

This clone was seen just once. The chain has TRBV14 and TRBJ2-3, with no clear D. The CDR3 contains 15 residues. V was shortened by 1 base and J by 4 bases, with 12 bases between the two germline ends. Germline V gives CDR1 SGHDN, CDR2 FVKESK. In DNA, the CDR3 is TGTGCCAGCAGCCAAGTCCAGAGTGCGGCAGATACGCAGTATTTT. Translating it yields CASSQVQSAADTQYF.

The chain couples TRBV9 to TRBJ2-6; D gene uncertain. This CDR3 region has 15 residues. Germline CDR1 SGDLS, CDR2 YYNGEE. Trimming shortened V by 0 bases and J by 0 bases, and 4 bases separated the two germline ends. The CDR3, as DNA: TGTGCCAGCAGCGTAGGAGCCTCTGGGGCCAACGTCCTGACTTTC. Amino acids: CASSVGASGANVLTF.

This clone appeared once. The V gene is TRBV19, the J gene TRBJ1-5, with TRBD1 matching over 7 bases. V lost 9 bases, J lost 9 bases, and 14 bases stayed unmatched. In germline, CDR1 is LNHDA, CDR2 SQIVND (reference sequence). This CDR3 is 14 amino acids long. The CDR3 DNA reads TGTGCCAGCGGAAAAAGGGGGCCTATTGGGCCCCAGCATTTT. Its translation: CASGKRGPIGPQHF.

CDR3 nucleotides: TGCGCCAGCAGCTTGGGTCCAAACTCCTACAATGAGCAGTTCTTC. As protein: CASSLGPNSYNEQFF. This sequence joins TRBV5-1 and TRBJ2-1; the D is unclear. The CDR3 covers 15 residues. The germline CDR1 and CDR2 sequences are SGHRS and YFSETQ. V was clipped by 0 bases and J by 0 bases, with 7 bases between them.

The chain recombines TRBV6-5 with TRBJ1-4; D gene ambiguous. Germline lookup yields CDR1 MNHEY and CDR2 SVGAGI. The length of the CDR3 is 12 residues. V lost 6 bases and J lost 8, with 10 bases in between. The CDR3 DNA sequence: TGTGCCAGCAGGGCGGCCAGCGAAAAACTGTTTTTT. Translating it yields CASRAASEKLFF.

This clone has only one observation. The J gene is TRBJ2-7, the V gene TRBV2; TRBD2 aligns across 8 bases. The CDR3 totals 16 residues. Trimming cost V 1 base and J 3 bases; bases outside gene matches: 8. Per germline, CDR1 SNHLY and CDR2 FYNNEI. This chain's CDR3 is CASSEGFAGGGYEQYF. CDR3 DNA sequence: TGTGCCAGCAGTGAAGGGTTTGCGGGAGGTGGCTACGAGCAGTACTTC.

The chain carries TRBV24-1 and TRBJ1-2; D uncertain. This CDR3 is 14 amino acids long. CDR1 is KGHDR and CDR2 is SFDVKD in the germline V gene. The V gene lost 6 bases and the J gene lost 3 bases, with 13 bases spanning the gap. In DNA form, the CDR3 reads TGTGCCACCAGTTCAGGCGGAGGGCACTATGGCTACACCTTC. Its protein product is CATSSGGGHYGYTF.